The 4 T cell receptor beta chains listed next were all sequenced from one sample in a study of beta chain features in type 1 diabetes (dated by TCRdb to the late 2010s). Libraries were constructed by the immunoSEQ multiplex PCR assay. The entire isolated RNA was reverse transcribed using the High Capacity cDNA Reverse Transcription Kit, and thus expressed TCRB transcripts were sequenced. This immuneACCESS table, as held by TCRdb, lists in-frame sequences with V and J called but not all clones. Of the missing ones, under half trace to an unresolved V gene in checked studies; the others have no known cause. This sample comprises about 150,000 clones, 11% of them detected only once. The ten largest clones add up to around 2% of the sample. Sequenced sample: central memory CD4+ T cells from blood. The origin of the receptors is a man in his late teens or twenties in good health.

This clone came up a few times. This chain joins TRBV11-3 and TRBJ2-1, with TRBD2 matching over 10 bases. The CDR3 is 15 residues long. J lost 7 bases, V lost 5 bases, and 8 bases had no gene match. CDR1 is SGHNT and CDR2 is YENEEA in the germline V gene. CDR3 in DNA: TGTGCCAGCAGCCCGTCTAGCGGGAGAAGGAATGAGCAGTTCTTC. Encoded protein: CASSPSSGRRNEQFF.

This clone was seen more than once but under ten times. The gene calls are TRBV4-2 and TRBJ1-1; TRBD1 aligns across 9 bases. This CDR3 has 13 amino acids. The V and J ends lost 6 bases and 6 bases, in that order; junction bases with no gene match: 5. CDR1 and CDR2 from the germline V gene are LGHNA and YNFKEQ. Here the CDR3 DNA reads TGTGCCAGCAGACTTACAGGGGGCCCTGAAGCTTTCTTT. This sequence encodes CASRLTGGPEAFF.

This sequence joins TRBV29-1 and TRBJ2-7; possibly TRBD1 or TRBD2 for D (5 bases each). Trimming pared 6 bases from V and 2 bases from J, leaving 11 bases between. The CDR3 sequence is 12 residues long. In germline, CDR1 is SQVTM, CDR2 ANQGSEA. CDR3 DNA: TGCAGCGTGGGGGTCAGCCCCTACGAGCAGTACTTC. This translates into CSVGVSPYEQYF.

This clone occurred a few times. The chain joins TRBV4-1 to TRBJ1-1, with TRBD1 matching 7 bases. Germline-derived CDR1 and CDR2 are MGHRA and YSYEKL. CDR3 length equals 15 residues. The junction had 4 bases not matched to a gene; V was cut back by 3 bases and J by 0 bases. Written as DNA, the CDR3 is TGCGCCAGCAGCCAGAGACAGGGCATGAACACTGAAGCTTTCTTT. As protein: CASSQRQGMNTEAFF.